What follows are 19 T cell receptor beta chains derived from one specimen sequenced in a study of cytomegalovirus exposure and HLA in healthy donors. The PCR had 60 Vbeta and 13 Jbeta primers. TCRdb's copy holds only in-frame clones and misses some; the assay was immunoSEQ multiplex PCR. The sample records roughly 290,000 clones, 75% to 90% being singletons. Source material: PBMCs. The receptors were gathered from a girl aged 2 to 9 in good health and CMV-seronegative.

This clone has a single count. This chain's CDR3 is CAISTGSNYPKETQYF. CDR3 nucleotides: TGTGCCATCAGTACCGGGAGCAACTATCCCAAAGAGACCCAGTACTTC. The chain carries TRBV10-3 and TRBJ2-5, with D maybe TRBD2 (6 bases). The CDR3 length is 16 residues. Trimming pared 5 bases from V and 3 bases from J, leaving 19 bases between. Germline V gives CDR1 ENHRY, CDR2 SYGVKD.

The V gene is TRBV5-6, the J gene TRBJ2-7, with D uncertain. The V and J ends lost 3 bases and 7 bases respectively, with 14 bases between them. The CDR3 spans 13 residues. CDR1 is SGHDT and CDR2 is YYEEEE in the germline V gene. CDR3 DNA sequence: TGTGCCAGCAGCTGGGCTATGGAAACGGAGCAGTACTTC. It encodes CASSWAMETEQYF. The whole variable domain, remainder taken from reference TRBV5-6 and TRBJ2-7, is DAGVTQSPTHLIKTRGQQVTLRCSPKSGHDTVSWYQQALGQGPQFIFQYYEEEERQRGNFPDRFSGHQFPNYSSELNVNALLLGDSALYLCASSWAMETEQYFGPGTRLTVT.

The chain joins TRBV4-2 to TRBJ1-1; weak D call: TRBD1 (5 bases). The V end lost 2 bases, the J end lost 5 bases, and 15 bases lay between the germline ends. The CDR3 covers 15 residues. The germline CDR1 and CDR2 sequences are LGHNA and YNFKEQ. The CDR3 bases are TGTGCCAGCAGCCAAATGCGGGGGGTTCGGACTGAAGCTTTCTTT. This encodes CASSQMRGVRTEAFF.

This clone was observed a handful of times. The chain is built from TRBV29-1 and TRBJ1-2; TRBD1 matches 7 bases. V dropped 5 bases and J dropped 8; count of bases not matched to a gene: 2. Germline V lookup: CDR1 SQVTM, CDR2 ANQGSEA. This CDR3 contains 10 residues. CDR3 region: CSVTGAGYTF. CDR3 sequence (DNA): TGCAGCGTTACAGGGGCCGGCTACACCTTC.

The chain is built from TRBV14 and TRBJ1-1; D ambiguous. The CDR3 loop spans 16 amino acids. Germline CDR1 SGHDN, CDR2 FVKESK. V lost 2 bases, J lost 7 bases, and 20 bases lay in between. The CDR3 DNA reads TGTGCCAGCAGCCAAAACAACTACCGACGGGGAGGTGAAGCTTTCTTT. It encodes CASSQNNYRRGGEAFF.

This clone was counted between two and nine times. CDR3 coding DNA: TGCGCCAGCAGCCCAAGCGGGAGCCCAGATACGCAGTATTTT. Translated, it gives CASSPSGSPDTQYF. This sequence joins TRBV4-1 and TRBJ2-3; 8 nucleotides align to TRBD2. V was pared by 4 bases and J by 4 bases, with 4 bases of the junction left unmatched. The CDR3 is made up of 14 amino acids. Germline V gene lookup returns CDR1 MGHRA and CDR2 YSYEKL.

V gene TRBV11-2 combines with J gene TRBJ2-1; a possible D gene is TRBD2 (5 bases). The CDR3 extends over 15 amino acids. Between the trimmed V and J ends, which lost 6 bases and 2 bases, there was a span of 14 bases. Germline CDR1 SGHAT, CDR2 FQNNGV. CDR3: CASRRTFIPYNEQFF. The CDR3 DNA follows: TGTGCCAGCAGGCGGACTTTCATCCCCTACAATGAGCAGTTCTTC.

The genes are TRBV19 and TRBJ2-7; 9 bases agree with TRBD1. This CDR3 has 15 residues. CDR1 is LNHDA, CDR2 SQIVND, per germline (reference sequence). J gave up 6 bases and V 4 bases, and 10 bases lay outside the gene matches. The CDR3 protein is CASSTPLDRGCEQYF. The CDR3 DNA reads TGTGCCAGTAGTACCCCCCTGGACAGGGGATGCGAGCAGTACTTC.

The rearrangement uses TRBV28 and TRBJ2-7; 9 nucleotides line up with TRBD1. Germline assignment: CDR1 MDHEN and CDR2 SYDVKM. CDR3 length equals 15 residues. Trimming at V came to 6 bases and at J to 1 base, leaving 7 bases not matched to a gene. In DNA, the CDR3 is TGTGCCAGCAGCCCACCGGGACAGGGATCCTACGAGCAGTACTTC. Its translation: CASSPPGQGSYEQYF.

The chain uses TRBV27 and TRBJ2-5, with 7 bases matching TRBD1. Trimming at V came to 5 bases and at J to 2 bases, leaving 8 bases not matched to a gene. CDR3 length equals 15 residues. The V gene's germline CDR1 is MNHEY and CDR2 SMNVEV (reference sequence). In nucleotides, the CDR3 is TGTGCCAGCAGTCCCCTATCGACAGGGCAAGAGACCCAGTACTTC. Protein product: CASSPLSTGQETQYF.

The chain uses TRBV28 and TRBJ2-2; TRBD1 matches at 10 bases. This CDR3 is built from 15 residues. The V gene's germline CDR1 is MDHEN and CDR2 SYDVKM. Trimming took 6 bases from V and 6 from J; bases not matched to a gene: 7. CDR3 protein: CASSTPGQGPGELFF. CDR3 bases: TGTGCCAGCAGCACTCCGGGACAGGGGCCCGGGGAGCTGTTTTTT.

The chain has TRBV28 and TRBJ2-4, with 9 bases aligning to TRBD1. Germline V gives CDR1 MDHEN, CDR2 SYDVKM. The CDR3 has 18 amino acids. V was pared by 5 bases and J by 1 base, with 12 bases of the junction left unmatched. The CDR3 DNA reads TGTGCCAGCAGTCCCTGGGGACAGGGTCTGTCTGCCAAAAACATTCAGTACTTC. Amino acid sequence: CASSPWGQGLSAKNIQYF.

This clone was observed a single time. This sequence joins TRBV28 and TRBJ1-2, with unresolved D. There are 14 residues in the CDR3. V was pared by 2 bases and J by 3 bases, with 10 bases between. Germline loops: CDR1 MDHEN, CDR2 SYDVKM. CDR3 coding DNA: TGTGCCAGCAGTTTACTCCGGGAGTACTATGGCTACACCTTC. Encoded protein: CASSLLREYYGYTF.

The gene calls are TRBV7-9 and TRBJ2-1; D possibly corresponds to TRBD2 (6 bases). The V gene lost 0 bases and the J gene lost 4 bases, with 10 bases spanning the gap. This CDR3 has 15 amino acids. Germline V gene sequence: CDR1 SEHNR, CDR2 FQNEAQ (reference sequence). This CDR3 is CASSLAGGDYNEQFF. The CDR3 region has the DNA TGTGCCAGCAGCTTAGCCGGGGGAGATTACAATGAGCAGTTCTTC.

This chain connects TRBV18 to TRBJ2-1; 7 bases map to TRBD1. V was clipped by 5 bases and J by 5 bases; unmatched bases: 12. The germline CDR1 and CDR2 sequences are KGHSH and LQKENI. The CDR3 is made up of 16 amino acids. CDR3: CASSRRIGQVDNEQFF. The CDR3 nucleotides read TGTGCCAGCTCAAGACGGATCGGACAGGTTGACAATGAGCAGTTCTTC. Combining the CDR3 with reference TRBV18 and TRBJ2-1 gives the whole variable domain NAGVMQNPRHLVRRRGQEARLRCSPMKGHSHVYWYRQLPEEGLKFMVYLQKENIIDESGMPKERFSAEFPKEGPSILRIQQVVRGDSAAYFCASSRRIGQVDNEQFFGPGTRLTVL.

V usage is TRBV6-1 and J usage is TRBJ1-1; D possibly corresponds to TRBD1 (5 bases). The V gene's germline CDR1 is MNHNS and CDR2 SASEGT. The length of the CDR3 is 14 residues. The ends were cut back, 6 bases at V and 2 bases at J, with 13 bases in the middle. The CDR3 nucleotides read TGTGCCAGCAGCGCTAGGGGCGGCAACACTGAAGCTTTCTTT. Translating it yields CASSARGGNTEAFF.

This CDR3 is CASSLIRGLLSHPSNYGYTF. CDR3 in DNA: TGTGCCAGCAGTTTGATACGAGGGCTCTTGTCCCACCCATCTAACTATGGCTACACCTTC. The chain combines TRBV7-8 with TRBJ1-2, with D unresolved. V lost 6 bases to trimming and J lost 0 bases, with 29 bases between them. The CDR3 spans 20 residues. Germline V lookup: CDR1 SGHVS, CDR2 FQNEAQ.

This chain joins TRBV19 and TRBJ1-5, with D unresolved. Germline values: CDR1 LNHDA, CDR2 SQIVND (reference sequence). V gave up 3 bases and J gave up 3 bases, with 6 bases separating them. The CDR3 is 13 residues long. The CDR3 coding sequence is TGTGCCAGTAGTATCTTAGACAATCAGCCCCAGCATTTT. Protein sequence: CASSILDNQPQHF.

The chain carries TRBV7-2 and TRBJ2-7, with a tentative D call TRBD2 (6 bases). CDR1 and CDR2 from the germline V gene are SGHTA and FQGNSA. CDR3 size: 15 residues. The V and J ends lost 2 bases and 6 bases respectively, with 17 bases between them. The CDR3: CASSLTRTTTREQYF. As DNA, the CDR3 is TGTGCCAGCAGCTTAACTCGGACTACTACCCGCGAGCAGTACTTC.